This T cell receptor (beta chain) derives from a study of human T cells and chemical hapten exposure. During construction of the library, unique molecular identifiers were attached to individual cDNA molecules for quantitative, reproducible TCR counting. TCRdb re-analysed the RACE reads in MiXCR, keeping a single row per CDR3 protein. This sample carries around 120,000 distinct CDR3 sequences, approximately 15% of them seen once, and the ten largest clones take approximately 0.89%. The time point is: patch test 1, 2 weeks after DPC sensitization. Treatment: therapeutic diphenylcyclopropenone sensitization with weekly scalp DPC. This clonotype appeared a few times. The antigen is not known. General study results and limits: Expanded TCR counts at PT1 went up together with patch test score, a positive correlation. Once DPC sensitization occurred, TCRs above 1 in 1000 frequency showed no change.

Between the trimmed V and J ends, which lost 3 bases and 3 bases, there was a span of 12 bases. From germline, CDR1 is SNHLY and CDR2 FYNNEI. The length of the CDR3 is 15 residues. This receptor was obtained from a man between 18 and 29 years old with alopecia areata. Some clones in this sample may be carry-over from other donors' samples. The genes are TRBV2 and TRBJ1-5; D remains ambiguous. This specimen consisted of whole blood, obtained in connection with sensitization to the hapten diphenylcyclopropenone (DPC). The CDR3 loop is CASSDPDGFNQPQHF. CDR3 coding DNA: TGTGCCAGCAGTGACCCCGACGGATTCAATCAGCCCCAGCATTTT.